The present entry profiles one TCR beta chain with its context. This specimen belongs to a study of blood T cell repertoires in COVID-19. Study as a whole: Sample material is recorded as cDNA or gDNA derived from T cells, B-cell-depleted T cells, or PBMCs.

Method: immunoSEQ multiplex PCR; TCRdb's copy keeps in-frame clones and lacks some. The sample includes about 73,000 clones, more than 60% of them seen just once. Trimming cost V 3 bases and J 0 bases, with 12 bases left between them. CDR1 is GTSNPN and CDR2 is SVGIG in the germline V gene (reference sequence). CDR3 length equals 15 residues. The sample was peripheral blood. This TCR derives from a man aged 60-69 years with acute or convalescent COVID-19. The chain employs TRBV30 and TRBJ1-3; D might be TRBD1 (6 bases). The CDR3 DNA follows: TGTGCCTGGAGCGCAGGGGATAACTCTGGAAACACCATATATTTT. Translated, it gives CAWSAGDNSGNTIYF.